A selection of T cell receptor beta chains follows, all from one sample in a study of T-cell reconstitution after alpha-beta-depleted transplantation in children. TCRdb analysed the PCR reads with MiXCR anew, one entry per CDR3 protein. The data show about 610,000 distinct CDR3 sequences, 10% seen once. Sequenced material: PBMCs from the stem cell graft donor, taken from the stem cell graft. Source of these receptors: a human donor who donated a stem cell graft to a child with acute myeloid leukemia. The CDR3 runs from the conserved cysteine through the conserved F or W. The D gene is left open where the match is weak. Where a row states a size, it is once, few, many or the class of an expanded clone; other rows omit it.

>TRBV14|.|16|TRBJ2-3|.
CASSQGVAGTPDTQYF
TGTGCCAGCAGCCAAGGTGTGGCGGGGACCCCAGATACGCAGTATTTT
>TRBV5-1|few|14|TRBJ1-1|.
CASSPRGWGTEAFF
TGCGCCAGCAGCCCCAGGGGATGGGGCACTGAAGCTTTCTTT
>TRBV12-3/TRBV12-4|few|16|TRBJ1-6|.
CASSFRAGTYNSPLHF
TGTGCCAGCAGTTTCAGGGCAGGGACCTATAATTCACCCCTCCACTTT
>TRBV6-6|.|13|TRBJ1-2|.
CATLRGRAGGYTF
TGTGCCACCCTCCGGGGGCGCGCGGGGGGCTACACCTTC
>TRBV20-1|few|12|TRBJ2-2|.
CSGGAWTGELFF
TGCAGTGGGGGCGCCTGGACCGGGGAGCTGTTTTTT
>TRBV11-2|.|12|TRBJ1-2|.
CASSRDITGYTF
TGTGCCAGCAGCCGGGACATAACTGGCTACACCTTC
>TRBV20-1|many|13|TRBJ2-7|TRBD2
CSAITSGGYEQYF
TGCAGTGCTATAACTAGCGGAGGCTACGAGCAGTACTTC
>TRBV9|many|15|TRBJ2-3|.
CASSGRELGTDTQYF
TGTGCCAGCAGCGGTCGGGAGCTGGGGACAGATACGCAGTATTTT
>TRBV2|.|16|TRBJ2-3|TRBD2
CASSEAPGLETDTQYF
TGTGCCAGCAGTGAAGCGCCGGGACTAGAAACAGATACGCAGTATTTT
>TRBV10-3|few|15|TRBJ2-7|.
CAIRRGDSSSYEQYF
TGTGCCATCAGGAGGGGGGACTCGAGCTCCTACGAGCAGTACTTC
>TRBV29-1|few|11|TRBJ2-3|.
CSVEERDTQYF
TGCAGCGTTGAAGAGCGGGATACGCAGTATTTT
>TRBV6-2/TRBV6-3|many|16|TRBJ2-1|TRBD1
CASSYTSGTVNNEQFF
TGTGCCAGCAGTTACACGTCCGGGACAGTCAACAATGAGCAGTTCTTC
>TRBV29-1|.|9|TRBJ2-3|.
CSGGDTQYF
TGCAGCGGAGGAGATACGCAGTATTTT
>TRBV5-1|.|14|TRBJ2-5|.
CASRLEVPKETQYF
TGCGCCAGCAGGCTGGAGGTACCTAAGGAGACCCAGTACTTC
>TRBV4-2|few|16|TRBJ2-5|TRBD2
CASSQVRREGRETQYF
TGTGCCAGCAGCCAAGTTCGACGGGAGGGGCGGGAGACCCAGTACTTC
>TRBV6-1|.|16|TRBJ2-1|TRBD1
CASTHDRGSSYNEQFF
TGTGCCAGCACTCACGACAGGGGTAGCTCCTACAATGAGCAGTTCTTC
>TRBV29-1|.|14|TRBJ1-1|TRBD1
CSAAGTELNTEAFF
TGCAGCGCCGCCGGGACAGAGCTGAACACTGAAGCTTTCTTT
>TRBV14|few|14|TRBJ1-6|.
CASSQDHGVGPLHF
TGTGCCAGCAGCCAAGATCATGGGGTTGGGCCCCTCCACTTT
>TRBV20-1|few|13|TRBJ1-3|TRBD1
CSARDRVRNTIYF
TGCAGTGCCCGGGACAGGGTACGAAACACCATATATTTT
>TRBV20-1|few|14|TRBJ2-7|TRBD2
CSASSSAGAYEQYF
TGCAGTGCTAGTTCCTCCGCGGGGGCCTACGAGCAGTACTTC
>TRBV6-5|many|15|TRBJ1-3|.
CASSYAGSSGNTIYF
TGTGCCAGCAGTTATGCCGGTTCCTCTGGAAACACCATATATTTT
>TRBV14|many|17|TRBJ2-2|TRBD2
CASSQGRREGPTGELFF
TGTGCCAGCAGCCAAGGAAGACGGGAGGGCCCGACCGGGGAGCTGTTTTTT
>TRBV29-1|.|12|TRBJ2-7|TRBD1
CSVGQGSHEQYF
TGCAGCGTGGGACAGGGGTCCCACGAGCAGTACTTC
>TRBV6-5|.|15|TRBJ2-7|TRBD1
CASSSRDRGRYEQYF
TGTGCCAGCAGTTCGCGGGACAGGGGGCGATACGAGCAGTACTTC
>TRBV7-2|many|19|TRBJ2-3|TRBD2
CASSEGLAGPGFSTDTQYF
TGTGCCAGCAGCGAGGGACTAGCGGGTCCGGGGTTCAGCACAGATACGCAGTATTTT
>TRBV29-1|.|15|TRBJ2-2|.
CSVEVRGRYTGELFF
TGCAGCGTTGAAGTCCGGGGGCGGTACACCGGGGAGCTGTTTTTT
>TRBV10-3|.|11|TRBJ2-7|.
CAISGLDEQYF
TGTGCCATCAGTGGCCTAGACGAGCAGTACTTC
>TRBV10-3|.|14|TRBJ2-5|.
CAISESTQKETQYF
TGTGCCATCAGTGAGTCAACACAGAAAGAGACCCAGTACTTC
>TRBV18|.|18|TRBJ2-2|TRBD2
CASSPDLIGTSVTGELFF
TGTGCCAGCTCACCAGACCTAATCGGGACTAGCGTGACCGGGGAGCTGTTTTTT
>TRBV24-1|few|16|TRBJ2-2|.
CATSDSTKANTGELFF
TGTGCCACCAGTGATTCAACTAAAGCGAACACCGGGGAGCTGTTTTTT
>TRBV3-1|few|14|TRBJ2-7|TRBD1
CASSLRGTAEEQYF
TGTGCCAGCAGCCTAAGGGGGACAGCGGAGGAGCAGTACTTC
>TRBV11-2|.|18|TRBJ2-4|TRBD2
CASSSGTSGFGAKNIQYF
TGTGCCAGCAGCTCCGGGACTAGCGGGTTCGGAGCCAAAAACATTCAGTACTTC
>TRBV20-1|few|14|TRBJ2-2|TRBD2
CSAKRTSGSGELFF
TGCAGTGCTAAGCGGACTAGCGGGAGCGGGGAGCTGTTTTTT
>TRBV4-2|few|19|TRBJ2-4|TRBD2
CASSLGLAGEGGAKNIQYF
TGTGCCAGCAGCCTCGGACTAGCGGGAGAGGGTGGAGCCAAAAACATTCAGTACTTC
>TRBV27|many|17|TRBJ2-7|.
CASSPVGGASRYYEQYF
TGTGCCAGCAGCCCCGTGGGGGGGGCCAGTCGATACTACGAGCAGTACTTC
>TRBV9|.|17|TRBJ1-3|TRBD1
CASSAQTGAGSGNTIYF
TGTGCCAGCAGCGCACAAACAGGGGCCGGCTCTGGAAACACCATATATTTT
>TRBV12-3/TRBV12-4|.|17|TRBJ1-4|TRBD1
CASSLALTDRGTEKLFF
TGTGCCAGCAGTTTAGCGCTAACGGACAGGGGGACTGAAAAACTGTTTTTT
>TRBV29-1|many|12|TRBJ2-1|.
CSGTTLINEQFF
TGCAGCGGGACTACCCTCATCAATGAGCAGTTCTTC
>TRBV12-3/TRBV12-4|many|12|TRBJ2-1|TRBD1
CASSPDRDGQFF
TGTGCCAGCAGCCCGGACAGGGATGGGCAGTTCTTC
>TRBV12-3/TRBV12-4|many|17|TRBJ1-3|.
CASSLEVTASSGNTIYF
TGTGCCAGCAGTTTAGAGGTGACAGCCTCTTCTGGAAACACCATATATTTT
>TRBV10-3|many|15|TRBJ1-1|.
CAIASAGWGTTEAFF
TGTGCCATCGCATCGGCAGGTTGGGGTACCACTGAAGCTTTCTTT
>TRBV15|.|15|TRBJ1-1|.
CATSRGIGADTEAFF
TGTGCCACCAGCAGAGGGATAGGCGCTGACACTGAAGCTTTCTTT
>TRBV4-3|few|17|TRBJ2-3|TRBD2
CASSQELAGVEVDTQYF
TGCGCCAGCAGCCAAGAACTAGCGGGAGTCGAGGTAGATACGCAGTATTTT
>TRBV27|.|15|TRBJ1-1|TRBD1
CASSASGQVHTEAFF
TGTGCCAGCAGTGCATCGGGACAGGTACACACTGAAGCTTTCTTT
>TRBV27|many|14|TRBJ2-7|.
CASSLGANSYEQYF
TGTGCCAGCAGTTTAGGAGCCAACTCCTACGAGCAGTACTTC
>TRBV7-2|many|16|TRBJ1-1|.
CASSPGAGRVNTEAFF
TGTGCCAGCAGCCCCGGGGCGGGAAGGGTGAACACTGAAGCTTTCTTT
>TRBV28|.|11|TRBJ1-5|.
CASSWGQPQHF
TGTGCCAGTTCTTGGGGACAGCCCCAGCATTTT
>TRBV12-3/TRBV12-4|many|15|TRBJ2-2|.
CASSLASRDTGELFF
TGTGCCAGCAGTTTAGCTAGCAGAGACACCGGGGAGCTGTTTTTT
>TRBV20-1|many|15|TRBJ1-5|.
CSAQGKGNSNQPQHF
TGCAGTGCCCAGGGCAAGGGGAATAGCAATCAGCCCCAGCATTTT
>TRBV7-9|many|17|TRBJ2-3|TRBD2
CASSPRLAGPGTDTQYF
TGTGCCAGCAGCCCACGCCTAGCGGGACCCGGCACAGATACGCAGTATTTT
>TRBV6-5|few|14|TRBJ1-5|.
CASARGTSNQPQHF
TGTGCCTCCGCCCGGGGGACAAGCAATCAGCCCCAGCATTTT
>TRBV12-3/TRBV12-4|many|11|TRBJ2-7|.
CASSFIHEQYF
TGTGCCAGCAGTTTTATCCACGAGCAGTACTTC
>TRBV27|.|15|TRBJ2-1|TRBD2
CASSGLAGGVDEQFF
TGTGCCAGCTCGGGACTAGCGGGAGGCGTGGATGAGCAGTTCTTC
>TRBV6-2/TRBV6-3|few|15|TRBJ2-5|TRBD2
CASSALAGGGETQYF
TGTGCCAGCAGCGCCCTAGCGGGAGGAGGCGAGACCCAGTACTTC
>TRBV29-1|many|17|TRBJ2-6|.
CSALDLQGYSGANVLTF
TGCAGCGCCCTTGACCTACAGGGCTACTCTGGGGCCAACGTCCTGACTTTC
>TRBV20-1|.|14|TRBJ2-1|.
CSARAPGLPNEQFF
TGCAGTGCTAGAGCTCCAGGACTTCCCAATGAGCAGTTCTTC
>TRBV11-2|few|18|TRBJ2-7|TRBD1
CASSPGGPSSLQGYEQYF
TGTGCCAGCAGCCCAGGGGGCCCCAGCAGTTTACAGGGGTACGAGCAGTACTTC
>TRBV5-1|few|14|TRBJ2-2|TRBD2
CASSSETGLAELFF
TGCGCCAGCAGCTCAGAGACTGGACTAGCGGAGCTGTTTTTT
>TRBV7-9|few|14|TRBJ2-5|.
CASSFAGLQETQYF
TGTGCCAGCAGCTTTGCGGGGCTCCAAGAGACCCAGTACTTC
>TRBV20-1|few|14|TRBJ2-5|.
CSARTHWTQETQYF
TGCAGTGCTAGAACTCACTGGACCCAAGAGACCCAGTACTTC